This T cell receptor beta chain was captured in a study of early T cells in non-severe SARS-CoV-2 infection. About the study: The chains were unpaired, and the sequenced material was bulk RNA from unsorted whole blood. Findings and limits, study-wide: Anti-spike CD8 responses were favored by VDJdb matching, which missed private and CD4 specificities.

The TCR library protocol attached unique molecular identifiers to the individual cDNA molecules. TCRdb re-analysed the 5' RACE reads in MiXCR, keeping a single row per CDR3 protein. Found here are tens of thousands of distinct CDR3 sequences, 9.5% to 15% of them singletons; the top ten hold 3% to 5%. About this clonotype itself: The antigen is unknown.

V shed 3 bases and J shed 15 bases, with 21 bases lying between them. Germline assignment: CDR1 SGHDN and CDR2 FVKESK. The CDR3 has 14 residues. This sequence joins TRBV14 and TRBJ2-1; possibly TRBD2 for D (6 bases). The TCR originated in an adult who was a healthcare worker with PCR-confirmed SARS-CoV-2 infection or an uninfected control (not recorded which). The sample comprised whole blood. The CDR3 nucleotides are TGTGCCAGCAGCCATTCCCGGGAGCCAACCGGGGGGTTCTTC. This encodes CASSHSREPTGGFF.